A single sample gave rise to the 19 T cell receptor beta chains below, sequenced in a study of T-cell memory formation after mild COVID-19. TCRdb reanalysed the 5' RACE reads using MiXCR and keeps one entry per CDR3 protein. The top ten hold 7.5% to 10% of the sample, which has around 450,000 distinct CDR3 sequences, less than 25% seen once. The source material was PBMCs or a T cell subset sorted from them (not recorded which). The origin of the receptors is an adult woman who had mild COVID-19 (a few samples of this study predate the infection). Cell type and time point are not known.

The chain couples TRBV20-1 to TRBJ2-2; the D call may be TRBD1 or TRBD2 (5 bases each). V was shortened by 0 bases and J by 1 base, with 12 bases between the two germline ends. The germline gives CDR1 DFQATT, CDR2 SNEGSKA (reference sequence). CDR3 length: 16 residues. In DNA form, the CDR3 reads TGCAGTGCTAGAGAGGCGGGCAGGGTGAACACCGGGGAGCTGTTTTTT. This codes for CSAREAGRVNTGELFF.

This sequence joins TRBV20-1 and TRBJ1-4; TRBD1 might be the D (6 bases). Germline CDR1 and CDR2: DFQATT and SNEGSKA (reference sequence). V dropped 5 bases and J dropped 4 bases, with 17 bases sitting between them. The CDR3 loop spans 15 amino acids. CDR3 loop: CSAPGQAGVNEKLFF. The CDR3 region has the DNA TGCAGTGCTCCGGGGCAGGCAGGGGTTAATGAAAAACTGTTTTTT.

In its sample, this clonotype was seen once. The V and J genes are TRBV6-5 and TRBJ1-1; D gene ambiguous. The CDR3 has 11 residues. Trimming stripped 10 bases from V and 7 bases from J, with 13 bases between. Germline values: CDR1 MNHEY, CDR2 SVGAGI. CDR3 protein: CATQEGGEAFF. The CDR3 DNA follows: TGTGCCACCCAGGAGGGCGGTGAAGCTTTCTTT.

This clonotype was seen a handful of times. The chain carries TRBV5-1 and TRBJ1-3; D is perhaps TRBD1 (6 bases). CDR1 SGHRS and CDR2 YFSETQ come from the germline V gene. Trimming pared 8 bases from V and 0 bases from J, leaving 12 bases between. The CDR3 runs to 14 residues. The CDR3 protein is CASTTGSSGNTIYF. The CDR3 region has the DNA TGCGCCAGTACGACAGGTAGCTCTGGAAACACCATATATTTT.

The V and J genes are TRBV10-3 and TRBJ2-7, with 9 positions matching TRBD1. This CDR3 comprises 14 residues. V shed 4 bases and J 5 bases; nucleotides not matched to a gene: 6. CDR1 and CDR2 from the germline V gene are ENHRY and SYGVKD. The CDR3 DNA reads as TGTGCCATCAGTGTTACAGGGGGCCGCGACGAGCAGTACTTC. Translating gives CAISVTGGRDEQYF.

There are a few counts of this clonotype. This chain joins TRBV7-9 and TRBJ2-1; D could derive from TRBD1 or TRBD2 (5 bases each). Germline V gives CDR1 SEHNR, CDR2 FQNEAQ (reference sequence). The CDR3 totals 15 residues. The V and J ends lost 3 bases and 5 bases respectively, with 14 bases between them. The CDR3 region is CASSFGGNPNNEQFF. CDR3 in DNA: TGTGCCAGCAGCTTTGGGGGTAACCCGAACAATGAGCAGTTCTTC.

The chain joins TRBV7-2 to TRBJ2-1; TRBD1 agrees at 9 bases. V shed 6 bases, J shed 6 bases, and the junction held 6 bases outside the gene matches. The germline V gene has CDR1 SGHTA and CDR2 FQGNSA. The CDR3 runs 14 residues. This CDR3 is CASRTGGTSNEQFF. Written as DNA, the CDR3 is TGTGCCAGCAGGACAGGGGGGACGAGCAATGAGCAGTTCTTC.

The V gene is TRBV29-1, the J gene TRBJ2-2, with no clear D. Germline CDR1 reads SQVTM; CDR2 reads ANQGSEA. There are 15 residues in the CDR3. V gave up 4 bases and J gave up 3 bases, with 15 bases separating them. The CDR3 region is CSVVYAGSYTGELFF. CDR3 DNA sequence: TGCAGCGTTGTCTACGCCGGTAGCTACACCGGGGAGCTGTTTTTT.

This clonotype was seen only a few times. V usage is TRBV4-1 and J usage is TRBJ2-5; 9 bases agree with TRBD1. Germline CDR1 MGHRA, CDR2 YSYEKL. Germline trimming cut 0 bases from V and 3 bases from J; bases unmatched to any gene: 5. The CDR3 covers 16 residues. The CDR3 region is CASSQDMTGGEETQYF. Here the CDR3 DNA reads TGCGCCAGCAGCCAAGATATGACAGGGGGTGAAGAGACCCAGTACTTC.

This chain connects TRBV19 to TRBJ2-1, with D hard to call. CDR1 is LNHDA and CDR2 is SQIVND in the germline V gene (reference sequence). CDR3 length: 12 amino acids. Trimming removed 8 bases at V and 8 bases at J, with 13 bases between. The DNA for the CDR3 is TGTGCCAGTCAGCTAGTCGCCCATGAGCAGTTCTTC. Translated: CASQLVAHEQFF. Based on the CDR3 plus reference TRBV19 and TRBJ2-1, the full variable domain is DGGITQSPKYLFRKEGQNVTLSCEQNLNHDAMYWYRQDPGQGLRLIYYSQIVNDFQKGDIAEGYSVSREKKESFPLTVTSAQKNPTAFYLCASQLVAHEQFFGPGTRLTVL.

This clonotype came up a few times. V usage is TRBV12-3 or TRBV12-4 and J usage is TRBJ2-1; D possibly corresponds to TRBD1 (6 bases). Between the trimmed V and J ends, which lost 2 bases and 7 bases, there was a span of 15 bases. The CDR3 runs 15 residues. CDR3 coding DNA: TGTGCCAGCAGTTTACTGACAGGATCCTCGAATGAGCAGTTCTTC. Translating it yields CASSLLTGSSNEQFF.

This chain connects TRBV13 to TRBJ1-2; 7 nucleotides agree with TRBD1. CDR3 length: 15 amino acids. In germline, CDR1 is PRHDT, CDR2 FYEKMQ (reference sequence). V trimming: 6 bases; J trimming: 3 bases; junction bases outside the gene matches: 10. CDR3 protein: CASRKLGTAYYGYTF. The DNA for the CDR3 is TGTGCCAGCAGAAAGTTAGGGACAGCTTACTATGGCTACACCTTC.

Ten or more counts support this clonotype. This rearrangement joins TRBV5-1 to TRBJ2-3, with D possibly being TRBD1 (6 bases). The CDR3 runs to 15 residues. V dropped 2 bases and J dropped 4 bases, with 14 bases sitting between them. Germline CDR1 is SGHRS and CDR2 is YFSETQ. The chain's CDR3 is CASSLTRAGADTQYF. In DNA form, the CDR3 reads TGCGCCAGCAGCTTAACCCGCGCAGGGGCAGATACGCAGTATTTT.

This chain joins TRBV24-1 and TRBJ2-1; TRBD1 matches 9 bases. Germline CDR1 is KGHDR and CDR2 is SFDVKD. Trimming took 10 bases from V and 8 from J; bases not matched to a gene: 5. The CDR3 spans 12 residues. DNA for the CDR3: TGTGCCACGGACAGGGGTGGGTATGAGCAGTTCTTC. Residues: CATDRGGYEQFF.

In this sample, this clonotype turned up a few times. The DNA of the CDR3 is TGTGCCTGGAGTACCTTCGACAGGGTGGCCGGGGAGCTGTTTTTT. The encoded protein is CAWSTFDRVAGELFF. The chain joins TRBV30 to TRBJ2-2; 7 bases agree with TRBD1. In germline, CDR1 is GTSNPN, CDR2 SVGIG (reference sequence). The length of the CDR3 is 15 residues. V lost 2 bases and J lost 6; bases outside the gene matches: 9. The variable domain in full, completed from reference TRBV30 and TRBJ2-2, reads SQTIHQWPATLVQPVGSPLSLECTVEGTSNPNLYWYRQAAGRGLQLLFYSVGIGQISSEVPQNLSASRPQDRQFILSSKKLLLSDSGFYLCAWSTFDRVAGELFFGEGSRLTVL.

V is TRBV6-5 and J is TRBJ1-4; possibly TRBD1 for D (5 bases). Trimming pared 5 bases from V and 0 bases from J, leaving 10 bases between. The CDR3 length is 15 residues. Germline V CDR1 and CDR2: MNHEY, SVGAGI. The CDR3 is CASSPRGATNEKLFF. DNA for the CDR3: TGTGCCAGCAGTCCACGGGGGGCAACTAATGAAAAACTGTTTTTT.

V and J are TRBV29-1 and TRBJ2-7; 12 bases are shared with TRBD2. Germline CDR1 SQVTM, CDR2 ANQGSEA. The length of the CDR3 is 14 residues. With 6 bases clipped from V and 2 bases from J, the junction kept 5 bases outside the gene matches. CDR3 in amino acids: CSVSGLAGTYEQYF. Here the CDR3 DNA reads TGCAGCGTCTCCGGACTAGCGGGGACCTACGAGCAGTACTTC.

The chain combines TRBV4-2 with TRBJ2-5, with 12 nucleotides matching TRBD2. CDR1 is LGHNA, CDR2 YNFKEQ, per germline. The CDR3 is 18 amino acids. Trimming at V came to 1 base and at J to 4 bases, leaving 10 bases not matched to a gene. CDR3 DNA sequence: TGTGCCAGCAGCCAAGGTTCCCTAGCGGGGGGGCCGGGAGAGACCCAGTACTTC. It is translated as CASSQGSLAGGPGETQYF.

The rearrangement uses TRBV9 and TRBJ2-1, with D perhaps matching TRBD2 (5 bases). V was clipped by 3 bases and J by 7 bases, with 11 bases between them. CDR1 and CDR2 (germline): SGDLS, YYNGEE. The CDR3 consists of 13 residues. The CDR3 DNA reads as TGTGCCAGCAGCGCCAAGCCGGGAAATGAGCAGTTCTTC. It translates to CASSAKPGNEQFF.